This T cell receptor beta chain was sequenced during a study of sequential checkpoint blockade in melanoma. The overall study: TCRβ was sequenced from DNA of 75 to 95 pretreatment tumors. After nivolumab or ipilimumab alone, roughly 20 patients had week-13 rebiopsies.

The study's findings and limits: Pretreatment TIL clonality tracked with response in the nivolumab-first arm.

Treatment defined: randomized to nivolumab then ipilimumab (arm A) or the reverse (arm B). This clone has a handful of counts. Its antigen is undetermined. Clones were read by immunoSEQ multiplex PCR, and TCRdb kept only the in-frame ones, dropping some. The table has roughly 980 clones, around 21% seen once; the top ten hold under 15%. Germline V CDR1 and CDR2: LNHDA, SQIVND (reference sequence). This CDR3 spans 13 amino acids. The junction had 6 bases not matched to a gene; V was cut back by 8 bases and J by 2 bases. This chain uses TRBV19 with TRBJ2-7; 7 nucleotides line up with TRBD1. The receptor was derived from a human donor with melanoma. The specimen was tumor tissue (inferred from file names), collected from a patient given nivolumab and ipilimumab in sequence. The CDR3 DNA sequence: TGTGCCAGTGGAGCAGGGGGAGCCTACGAGCAGTACTTC. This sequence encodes CASGAGGAYEQYF.